The TCR beta chain described here comes from a study of blood T cells in healthy people across ages. General study points: Strong correlation was found linking TCR beta diversity to naive T cell percentage.

This clonotype was recorded a few times. Its cognate antigen is unknown. Trimming at V came to 0 bases and at J to 1 base, leaving 6 bases not matched to a gene. This CDR3 contains 16 residues. Germline V gene data show CDR1 as LGHNA and CDR2 as YNFKEQ. Combining a sample-barcoded 5' primer with a J-beta primer mix, a second PCR ran for roughly 7 to 12 cycles. TCRdb independently ran MiXCR on the 5' RACE reads; one entry per CDR3 protein. The sample yields fewer than 900,000 distinct CDR3 sequences, around 40% seen once. Sequencing was performed on blood. The clonotype was recovered from a woman aged 55-69 years in good health. The gene calls are TRBV4-2 and TRBJ2-7; TRBD2 agrees at 7 bases. CDR3 sequence: CASSQDHGAGSYEQYF. The CDR3 DNA sequence: TGTGCCAGCAGCCAAGATCATGGAGCGGGGTCCTACGAGCAGTACTTC.